This T cell receptor beta chain was profiled in a study of cytomegalovirus exposure and HLA in healthy donors. Study background: Caucasian-associated ancestry cluster membership applied to 75% to 85% of 398 genotyped donors.

V shed 6 bases and J shed 5 bases, with 16 bases lying between them. CDR3 size: 15 residues. Germline loops: CDR1 MDHEN, CDR2 SYDVKM. The PCR had 60 Vbeta and 13 Jbeta primers. Measured with immunoSEQ multiplex PCR; TCRdb has only the in-frame clones, and not every one. The sample holds about 84,000 clones; roughly 64% are singletons and the top ten take 15%. This clonotype was sampled from a middle-aged woman in good health and CMV-seropositive. Sequencing was carried out using PBMCs. The J gene is TRBJ1-4, the V gene TRBV28; TRBD1 is a possible D gene (5 bases). CDR3 in amino acids: CASRGGVGENEKLFF. The CDR3 DNA is TGTGCCAGCAGGGGGGGGGTTGGCGAGAATGAAAAACTGTTTTTT.